The clone carrying this TCR beta chain was seen repeatedly, ten times or more. In TCRdb, the RT-PCR reads were re-called with MiXCR into one record per CDR3 protein. The data contain approximately 720,000 distinct CDR3 sequences, 12% to 15% of them singletons. Sequences were obtained from memory CD4+ T cells from blood. The sequence derives from a female donor in good health, serving as a healthy control.

The CDR3 region is CASTNWGDRGGTEAFF. CDR3 in DNA: TGTGCCAGCACCAATTGGGGGGACAGGGGGGGCACTGAAGCTTTCTTT. The V gene is TRBV12-3 or TRBV12-4, the J gene TRBJ1-1, with 11 bases that match TRBD1. The CDR3 consists of 16 residues. Trimming took 7 bases from V and 4 from J; bases not matched to a gene: 11.